This T cell receptor beta chain was sequenced during a study of shared clonotypes between healthy human individuals. Every one of the donors was a Caucasian adult that lived in Nashville, Tennessee. Turning to this clone: Its cognate antigen is unknown.

The protocol was immunoSEQ multiplex PCR, while the TCRdb copy is restricted to in-frame clones and leaves out a portion. The sample carries roughly 500,000 clones, approximately 94% recorded once. Trimming left V 0 bases short and J 10 bases short, with 12 bases between. CDR1 SEHNR and CDR2 FQNEAQ come from the germline V gene (reference sequence). The CDR3 spans 14 residues. Study-level findings and limits: A generally larger estimated richness was seen in naive subsets than in memory subsets.

V usage is TRBV7-9 and J usage is TRBJ1-4; perhaps TRBD1 as D (6 bases). What was sequenced was naive CD4+ T cells sorted from blood. Described subset: CD45RA+ positively selected. The receptor was isolated from a woman aged 25 to 39 in good health. CDR3 sequence (DNA): TGTGCCAGCAGCTTAGCGTCGGAAGGGGGAAAACTGTTTTTT. Translating it yields CASSLASEGGKLFF.